These T cell receptor beta chains were read from a single sample in a study of cytomegalovirus exposure and HLA in healthy donors. Data came from immunoSEQ multiplex PCR; TCRdb stores just in-frame clones and leaves some out. Among approximately 120,000 clones, over 70% were seen once, and the ten largest hold 3% to 5%. The sample comprised PBMCs. Receptor source: a middle-aged man in good health and CMV-seropositive. CDR3s include the opening cysteine and the closing phenylalanine or tryptophan. A D gene is named only where the DNA matches it firmly. Size values are once, few and many counts, or a class for expanded clones, and some rows have none.

v_call	j_call	clone_size	d_call	cdr3_aa	cdr3_nt
TRBV27	TRBJ2-7	NA	TRBD1	CASSPGTGGSYEQYF	TGTGCCAGCAGTCCCGGGACAGGGGGTTCCTACGAGCAGTACTTC
TRBV9	TRBJ2-2	NA	NA	CASSVALMNRANTGELFF	TGTGCCAGCAGCGTAGCTCTTATGAACAGAGCAAACACCGGGGAGCTGTTTTTT
TRBV11-3	TRBJ2-7	few	NA	CASSLVSLAHSYEQYF	TGTGCCAGCAGCTTAGTTTCCCTGGCACATTCCTACGAGCAGTACTTC
TRBV7-7	TRBJ2-5	NA	TRBD2	CASSLAPTSGLETQYF	TGTGCTAGCAGCTTAGCCCCGACTAGCGGTCTTGAGACCCAGTACTTC
TRBV15	TRBJ1-5	NA	NA	CATSRGSERNQPQHF	TGTGCCACCAGCAGAGGTAGTGAACGCAATCAGCCCCAGCATTTT
TRBV5-1	TRBJ2-2	NA	NA	CASAPPEQRTGELFF	TGCGCCAGCGCACCCCCGGAGCAGAGAACCGGGGAGCTGTTTTTT
TRBV2	TRBJ2-7	NA	TRBD1	CASSDRGHLYEQYF	TGTGCCAGCAGCGACAGGGGGCATTTGTACGAGCAGTACTTC
TRBV28	TRBJ2-7	NA	NA	CASSGTSYEQYF	TGTGCCAGCAGTGGGACATCCTACGAGCAGTACTTC
TRBV18	TRBJ2-1	NA	TRBD1	CASSPSVASSGGNEQFF	TGTGCCAGCTCACCCTCAGTCGCCTCATCAGGGGGCAATGAGCAGTTCTTC
TRBV2	TRBJ2-4	few	NA	CASSPLAKNIQYF	TGTGCCAGCAGTCCCCTAGCCAAAAACATTCAGTACTTC
TRBV7-6	TRBJ2-5	NA	TRBD1	CASSLGWAGGETQYF	TGTGCCAGCAGCTTAGGTTGGGCAGGGGGTGAGACCCAGTACTTC
TRBV4-3	TRBJ2-4	NA	NA	CASSQDRQPEAQYF	TGCGCCAGCAGCCAAGATCGTCAGCCTGAGGCTCAGTACTTC
TRBV28	TRBJ2-1	NA	NA	CASSVLSSYNEQFF	TGTGCCAGCAGTGTTCTAAGCTCCTACAATGAGCAGTTCTTC
TRBV19	TRBJ2-7	NA	TRBD1	CATTQGAQREQYF	TGTGCCACCACACAGGGGGCGCAGCGCGAGCAGTACTTC
TRBV29-1	TRBJ1-2	NA	TRBD1	CSEVTGDYGYTF	TGCAGCGAAGTGACAGGGGACTATGGCTACACCTTC
TRBV4-3	TRBJ2-7	NA	NA	CASSQLSDGSYEQYF	TGCGCCAGCAGCCAGTTATCCGACGGGTCCTACGAGCAGTACTTC
TRBV6-6	TRBJ1-1	NA	NA	CASSYGRRQEDTEAFF	TGTGCCAGCAGTTACGGCCGGAGGCAAGAGGACACTGAAGCTTTCTTT
TRBV5-5	TRBJ2-7	NA	NA	CASSSAGGSYEQYF	TGTGCCAGCAGCTCAGCCGGCGGCTCCTACGAGCAGTACTTC
TRBV6-5	TRBJ1-6	NA	TRBD1	CASSATGASPLHF	TGTGCCAGCAGTGCCACAGGGGCCTCACCCCTCCACTTT
TRBV6-5	TRBJ2-7	NA	NA	CASSRGMAWEQYF	TGTGCCAGCAGTAGGGGGATGGCGTGGGAGCAGTACTTC
TRBV30	TRBJ1-6	NA	TRBD1	CAWREGADSPLHF	TGTGCCTGGAGGGAGGGGGCGGATTCACCCCTCCACTTT
TRBV6-5	TRBJ1-2	few	NA	CASHPGGFPNYGYTF	TGTGCCAGCCACCCGGGGGGCTTTCCTAACTATGGCTACACCTTC
TRBV7-2	TRBJ2-1	NA	TRBD2	CAVLAGDSYNEQFF	TGTGCCGTCCTAGCGGGGGACTCCTACAATGAGCAGTTCTTC
TRBV28	TRBJ1-2	NA	NA	CASSLAGPNYGYTF	TGTGCCAGCAGTTTGGCAGGGCCTAACTATGGCTACACCTTC
TRBV2	TRBJ1-6	NA	NA	CASAEIRGNSPLHF	TGTGCCAGCGCAGAAATACGGGGTAATTCACCCCTCCACTTT
TRBV29-1	TRBJ2-1	NA	TRBD2	CSVTSSGGYNEQFF	TGCAGCGTCACCTCTAGCGGGGGGTACAATGAGCAGTTCTTC
TRBV29-1	TRBJ1-1	NA	TRBD1	CSVIGQGGTEAFF	TGCAGCGTCATTGGACAGGGAGGCACTGAAGCTTTCTTT
TRBV29-1	TRBJ2-7	few	NA	CSVEDRSTGQYF	TGCAGCGTTGAAGATCGTAGTACGGGGCAGTACTTC
TRBV7-6	TRBJ2-7	once	NA	CASSPSVTSSYEQYF	TGTGCCAGCAGCCCGTCCGTTACAAGCTCCTACGAGCAGTACTTC
TRBV9	TRBJ2-7	NA	NA	CASSADTYEQYF	TGTGCCAGCAGCGCGGACACCTACGAGCAGTACTTC
TRBV6-4	TRBJ1-1	NA	NA	CASSRTVAMNTEAFF	TGTGCCAGCAGCCGGACAGTCGCCATGAACACTGAAGCTTTCTTT
TRBV2	TRBJ1-1	NA	NA	CASSAPQGTEAFF	TGTGCCAGCAGTGCCCCCCAGGGCACTGAAGCTTTCTTT
TRBV19	TRBJ1-4	NA	TRBD1	CASSQGQGVNEKLFF	TGTGCCAGTAGTCAGGGACAGGGAGTTAATGAAAAACTGTTTTTT
TRBV19	TRBJ1-5	NA	NA	CASSPSGQPQHF	TGTGCCAGTAGCCCGTCGGGACAGCCCCAGCATTTT
TRBV9	TRBJ2-3	NA	TRBD2	CASSMGLAGGTDTQYF	TGTGCCAGCAGCATGGGACTAGCGGGAGGCACAGATACGCAGTATTTT
TRBV5-1	TRBJ2-3	NA	NA	CASSPQSEADTQYF	TGCGCCAGCAGCCCGCAATCGGAGGCAGATACGCAGTATTTT
TRBV23-1	TRBJ2-7	once	TRBD2	CASSQSPLAGARIYEQYF	TGCGCCAGCAGTCAATCCCCACTAGCGGGGGCCCGTATCTACGAGCAGTACTTC
TRBV11-3	TRBJ2-2	NA	NA	CASSAIRGTGELFF	TGTGCCAGCAGCGCGATCAGGGGCACCGGGGAGCTGTTTTTT
TRBV10-1	TRBJ2-3	NA	NA	CASSEDGASGTDTQYF	TGCGCCAGCAGTGAGGATGGGGCGAGCGGCACAGATACGCAGTATTTT
TRBV30	TRBJ2-2	NA	TRBD1	CAWSGGTGTTGERFF	TGTGCCTGGAGTGGCGGGACAGGGACCACCGGGGAGCGGTTTTTT
TRBV13	TRBJ1-2	NA	NA	CASSPEGGADGYTF	TGTGCCAGCAGCCCCGAGGGGGGGGCTGATGGCTACACCTTC
TRBV9	TRBJ2-7	NA	TRBD2	CASSLMGGSDEQYF	TGTGCCAGCAGCTTAATGGGCGGGAGCGACGAGCAGTACTTC
TRBV7-9	TRBJ2-1	few	TRBD2	CASSVPGLAGPYNEQFF	TGTGCCAGCAGCGTCCCGGGACTAGCGGGGCCTTACAATGAGCAGTTCTTC
TRBV15	TRBJ2-5	NA	NA	CATSRDLGETQYF	TGTGCCACCAGCAGAGATCTCGGAGAGACCCAGTACTTC
TRBV2	TRBJ1-4	few	TRBD1	CASSDRDSGGEKLFF	TGTGCCAGCAGTGACCGGGACTCAGGGGGTGAAAAACTGTTTTTT
TRBV13	TRBJ1-2	NA	NA	CASSPAGQTSNYGYTF	TGTGCCAGCAGCCCCGCCGGACAGACTTCTAACTATGGCTACACCTTC
TRBV7-2	TRBJ1-4	NA	NA	CASSPVGGSEEKLFF	TGTGCCAGCAGCCCAGTCGGGGGGTCGGAGGAAAAACTGTTTTTT
TRBV7-3	TRBJ2-7	NA	TRBD2	CASSLYGGGTAGGSYEQYF	TGTGCCAGCAGCTTATATGGAGGAGGTACGGCGGGAGGTTCCTACGAGCAGTACTTC
TRBV15	TRBJ1-1	NA	NA	CATSIRLEGTEAFF	TGTGCCACCAGCATACGTCTGGAGGGCACTGAAGCTTTCTTT
TRBV28	TRBJ2-7	NA	TRBD1	CASGLGTVGEQYF	TGTGCCAGCGGTCTGGGGACAGTTGGCGAGCAGTACTTC
TRBV9	TRBJ2-5	NA	TRBD2	CASSVGPSGSQETQYF	TGTGCCAGCAGCGTAGGTCCTAGCGGGAGTCAGGAGACCCAGTACTTC
TRBV4-1	TRBJ2-3	NA	NA	CASSQDTDSAPSDTQYF	TGCGCCAGCAGCCAAGATACGGACTCCGCACCCTCAGATACGCAGTATTTT
TRBV5-1	TRBJ1-1	NA	NA	CASSLGVGEGTEAFF	TGCGCCAGCAGCTTGGGGGTCGGGGAGGGAACTGAAGCTTTCTTT
TRBV7-9	TRBJ2-7	NA	TRBD1	CASSAPGQGYEQYF	TGTGCCAGCAGCGCCCCGGGACAGGGCTACGAGCAGTACTTC
TRBV5-1	TRBJ2-5	NA	TRBD2	CASSLAGRGGRSGTETQYF	TGCGCCAGCAGCTTGGCGGGGCGGGGGGGCCGATCAGGGACGGAGACCCAGTACTTC